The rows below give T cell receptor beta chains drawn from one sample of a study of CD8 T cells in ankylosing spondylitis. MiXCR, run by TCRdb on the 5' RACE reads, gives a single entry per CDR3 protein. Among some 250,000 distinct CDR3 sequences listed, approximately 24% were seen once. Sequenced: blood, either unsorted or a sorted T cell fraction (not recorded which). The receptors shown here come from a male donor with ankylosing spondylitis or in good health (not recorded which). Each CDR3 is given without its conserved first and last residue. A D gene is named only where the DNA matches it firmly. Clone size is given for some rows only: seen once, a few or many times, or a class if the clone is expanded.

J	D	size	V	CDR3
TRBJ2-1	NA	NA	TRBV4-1	ASSQLLSSEQF
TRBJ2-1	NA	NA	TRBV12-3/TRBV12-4	ASSLGHNEQF
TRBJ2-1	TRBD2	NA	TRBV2	ASSLSGGGYNEQF
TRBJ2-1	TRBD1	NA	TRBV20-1	SATRRGQGTYNEQF
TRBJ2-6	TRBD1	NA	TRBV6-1	ASSTVQGARSGANVLT
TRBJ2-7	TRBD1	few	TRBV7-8	ASSSDRGHEQY
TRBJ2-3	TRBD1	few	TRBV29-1	SGGGGQGADTQY
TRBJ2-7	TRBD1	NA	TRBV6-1	ASAHYPLGQDYEQY
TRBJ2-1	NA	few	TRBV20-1	SAERGYNEQF
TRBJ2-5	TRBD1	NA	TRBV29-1	STGQGVRETQY
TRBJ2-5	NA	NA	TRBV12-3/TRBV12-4	ASTSEETQY
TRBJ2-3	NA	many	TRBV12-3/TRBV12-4	ASSPATGNTQY
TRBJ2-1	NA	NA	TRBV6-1	ASSRTAAGNEQF
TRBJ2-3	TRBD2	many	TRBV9	ASSVVGSGGAGDTQY
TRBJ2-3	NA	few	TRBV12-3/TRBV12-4	ASRWDSFTDTQY
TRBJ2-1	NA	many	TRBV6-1	ASSGPGKRSYNEQF
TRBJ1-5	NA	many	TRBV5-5	ASSSFWREGNQPQH
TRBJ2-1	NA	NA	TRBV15	ATSTLTGTVDNEQF
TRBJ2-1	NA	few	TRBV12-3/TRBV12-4	ASSLGTRSYNEQF
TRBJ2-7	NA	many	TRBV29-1	SATGFDEQY
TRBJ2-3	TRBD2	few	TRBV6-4	ASSVRSGGADTQY
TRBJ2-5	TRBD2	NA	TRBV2	ASSEGEGGTQY
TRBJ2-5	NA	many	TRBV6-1	ASTQPGETQY
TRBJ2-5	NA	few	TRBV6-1	ASKNIGTGQETQY
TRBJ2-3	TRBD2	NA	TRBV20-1	SARNPAGGRTDTQY
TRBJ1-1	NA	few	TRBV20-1	SAYSGHANTEAF
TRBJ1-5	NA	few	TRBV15	ATSREGTGHQPQH
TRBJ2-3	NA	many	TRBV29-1	SVDGRLNTLTDTQY
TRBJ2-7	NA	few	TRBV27	ASSFTDVSYEQY
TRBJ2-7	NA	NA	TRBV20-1	SAGDTYAYEQY
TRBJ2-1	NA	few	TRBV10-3	AISALVREQF
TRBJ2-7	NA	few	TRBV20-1	SVRKTLYEQY
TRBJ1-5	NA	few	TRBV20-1	SASLTVDQPQH
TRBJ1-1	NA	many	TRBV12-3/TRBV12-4	ASSFTNIAF
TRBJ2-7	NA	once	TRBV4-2	ASSQADGVSYEQY
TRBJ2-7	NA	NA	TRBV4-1	ASSRYSGTATYEQY
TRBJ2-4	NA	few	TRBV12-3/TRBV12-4	ASSFGQVGIQY
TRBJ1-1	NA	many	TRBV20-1	SALVQGNTEAF
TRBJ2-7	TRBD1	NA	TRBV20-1	SATRDRSPYEQY
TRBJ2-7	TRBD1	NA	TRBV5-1	ASSLEGQGSYEQY
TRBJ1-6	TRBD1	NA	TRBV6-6	ASTKGASSPLH
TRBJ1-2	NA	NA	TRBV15	ATSREQGISYGYT
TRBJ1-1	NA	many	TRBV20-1	SASDFKNTEAF
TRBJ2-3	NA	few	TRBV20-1	SALPPLGFKDTQY
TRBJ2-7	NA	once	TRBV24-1	ATSDSDNYEQY
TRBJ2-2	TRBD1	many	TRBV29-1	SVRTGQNTGELF
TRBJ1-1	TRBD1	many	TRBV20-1	SARSIPGGLSTEAF